This T cell receptor (beta chain) was identified during a study of early stage breast cancer tumors. This table comes from immunoSEQ multiplex PCR, and its TCRdb copy is limited to in-frame clones, with some not included. The sample shows roughly 10,000 clones, 75% to 85% of them seen only once. The CDR3 sequence is 14 residues long. The germline V gene encodes CDR1 SGHTA and CDR2 FQGNSA. V lost 1 base and J lost 7, with 13 bases in between. The chain employs TRBV7-2 and TRBJ2-5; D may be TRBD1 (6 bases). Material: breast tumor tissue. The TCR sequence derives from a person aged 65 to 79 with breast cancer. CDR3 sequence: CASSLVTIQGTQYF. CDR3 nucleotides: TGTGCCAGCAGCTTAGTTACCATACAGGGGACCCAGTACTTC. Complete variable domain (other parts from reference TRBV7-2 and TRBJ2-5): GAGVSQSPSNKVTEKGKDVELRCDPISGHTALYWYRQSLGQGLEFLIYFQGNSAPDKSGLPSDRFSAERTGGSVSTLTIQRTQQEDSAVYLCASSLVTIQGTQYFGPGTRLLVL.